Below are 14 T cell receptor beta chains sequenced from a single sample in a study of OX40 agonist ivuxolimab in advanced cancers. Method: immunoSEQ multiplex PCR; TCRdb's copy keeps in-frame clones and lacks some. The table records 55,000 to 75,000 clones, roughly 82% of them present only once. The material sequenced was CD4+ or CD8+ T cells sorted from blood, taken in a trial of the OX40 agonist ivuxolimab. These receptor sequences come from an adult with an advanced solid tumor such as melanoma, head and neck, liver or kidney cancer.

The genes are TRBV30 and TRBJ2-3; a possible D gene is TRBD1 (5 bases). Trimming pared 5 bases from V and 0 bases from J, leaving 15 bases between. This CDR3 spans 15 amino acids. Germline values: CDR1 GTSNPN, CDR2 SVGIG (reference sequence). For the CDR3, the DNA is TGTGCCTGGTCCGACAGCTATATGAGCACAGATACGCAGTATTTT. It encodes CAWSDSYMSTDTQYF.

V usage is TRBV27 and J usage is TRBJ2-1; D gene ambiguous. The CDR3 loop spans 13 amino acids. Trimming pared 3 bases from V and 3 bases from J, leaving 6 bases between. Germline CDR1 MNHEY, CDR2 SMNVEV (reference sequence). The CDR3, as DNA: TGTGCCAGCAGTTTGTCCTTCTACAATGAGCAGTTCTTC. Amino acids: CASSLSFYNEQFF.

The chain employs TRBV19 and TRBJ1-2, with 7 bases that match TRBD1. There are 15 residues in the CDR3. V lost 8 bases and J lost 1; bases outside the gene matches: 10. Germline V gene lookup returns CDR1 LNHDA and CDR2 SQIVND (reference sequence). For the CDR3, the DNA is TGTGCCAGTTTCGGCAGGGGGATTGTTAACTATGGCTACACCTTC. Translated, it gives CASFGRGIVNYGYTF. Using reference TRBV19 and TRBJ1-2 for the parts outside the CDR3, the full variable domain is DGGITQSPKYLFRKEGQNVTLSCEQNLNHDAMYWYRQDPGQGLRLIYYSQIVNDFQKGDIAEGYSVSREKKESFPLTVTSAQKNPTAFYLCASFGRGIVNYGYTFGSGTRLTVV.

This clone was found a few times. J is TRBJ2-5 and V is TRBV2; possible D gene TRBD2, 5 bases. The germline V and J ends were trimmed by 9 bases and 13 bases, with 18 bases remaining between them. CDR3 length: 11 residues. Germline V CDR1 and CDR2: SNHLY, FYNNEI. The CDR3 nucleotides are TGTGCCAGTAACCCGCGGGCGCGAATGTACTTC. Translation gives CASNPRARMYF. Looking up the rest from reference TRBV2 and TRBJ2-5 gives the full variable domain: EPEVTQTPSHQVTQMGQEVILRCVPISNHLYFYWYRQILGQKVEFLVSFYNNEISEKSEIFDDQFSVERPDGSNFTLKIRSTKLEDSAMYFCASNPRARMYFGPGTRLLVL.

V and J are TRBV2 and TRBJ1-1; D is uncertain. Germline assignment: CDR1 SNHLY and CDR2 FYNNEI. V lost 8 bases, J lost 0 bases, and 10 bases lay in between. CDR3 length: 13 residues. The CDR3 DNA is TGTGCCAGCGCTGGCAGCATGAACACTGAAGCTTTCTTT. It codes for CASAGSMNTEAFF.

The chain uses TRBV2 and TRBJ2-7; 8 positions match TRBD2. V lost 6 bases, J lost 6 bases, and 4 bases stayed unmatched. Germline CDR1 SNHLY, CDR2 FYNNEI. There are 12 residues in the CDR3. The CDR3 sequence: CASRGLGREQYF. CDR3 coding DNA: TGTGCCAGCAGGGGACTAGGGCGCGAGCAGTACTTC. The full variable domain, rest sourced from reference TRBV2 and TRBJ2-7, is EPEVTQTPSHQVTQMGQEVILRCVPISNHLYFYWYRQILGQKVEFLVSFYNNEISEKSEIFDDQFSVERPDGSNFTLKIRSTKLEDSAMYFCASRGLGREQYFGPGTRLTVT.

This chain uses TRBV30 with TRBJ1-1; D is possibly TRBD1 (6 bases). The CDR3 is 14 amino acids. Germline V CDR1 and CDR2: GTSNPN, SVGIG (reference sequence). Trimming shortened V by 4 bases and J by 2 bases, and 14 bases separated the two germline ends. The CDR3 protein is CAWNGGGANTEAFF. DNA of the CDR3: TGTGCCTGGAATGGGGGGGGCGCAAACACTGAAGCTTTCTTT. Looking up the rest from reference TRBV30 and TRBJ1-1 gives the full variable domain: SQTIHQWPATLVQPVGSPLSLECTVEGTSNPNLYWYRQAAGRGLQLLFYSVGIGQISSEVPQNLSASRPQDRQFILSSKKLLLSDSGFYLCAWNGGGANTEAFFGQGTRLTVV.

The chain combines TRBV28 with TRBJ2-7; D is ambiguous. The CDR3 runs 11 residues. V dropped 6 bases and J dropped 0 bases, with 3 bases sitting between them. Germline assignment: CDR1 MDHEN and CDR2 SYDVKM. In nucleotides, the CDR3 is TGTGCCAGCAGAACCTCCTACGAGCAGTACTTC. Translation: CASRTSYEQYF. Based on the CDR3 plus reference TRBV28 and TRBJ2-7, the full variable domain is DVKVTQSSRYLVKRTGEKVFLECVQDMDHENMFWYRQDPGLGLRLIYFSYDVKMKEKGDIPEGYSVSREKKERFSLILESASTNQTSMYLCASRTSYEQYFGPGTRLTVT.

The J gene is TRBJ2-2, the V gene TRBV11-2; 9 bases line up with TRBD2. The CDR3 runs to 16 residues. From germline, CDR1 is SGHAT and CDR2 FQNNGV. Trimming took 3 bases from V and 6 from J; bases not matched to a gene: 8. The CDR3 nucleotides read TGTGCCAGCAGCTTTTATGGCGGGGGGGCCTCCGGGGAGCTGTTTTTT. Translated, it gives CASSFYGGGASGELFF. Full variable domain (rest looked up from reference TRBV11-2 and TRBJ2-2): EAGVAQSPRYKIIEKRQSVAFWCNPISGHATLYWYQQILGQGPKLLIQFQNNGVVDDSQLPKDRFSAERLKGVDSTLKIQPAKLEDSAVYLCASSFYGGGASGELFFGEGSRLTVL.

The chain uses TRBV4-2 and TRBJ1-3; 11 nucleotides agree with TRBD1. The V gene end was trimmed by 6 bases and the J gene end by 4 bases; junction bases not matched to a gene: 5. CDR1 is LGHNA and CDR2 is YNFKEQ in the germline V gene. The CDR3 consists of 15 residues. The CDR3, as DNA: TGTGCCAGCAGTGGGACAGGGGGACAGGGAAACACCATATATTTT. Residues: CASSGTGGQGNTIYF.

CDR3 sequence (DNA): TGCGCCAGCAGCCCCCTGGTGGGGAGGGATACGCAGTATTTT. Encoded protein: CASSPLVGRDTQYF. The V call is TRBV5-1, the J call TRBJ2-3, with D possibly matching TRBD2 (6 bases). Trimming stripped 4 bases from V and 6 bases from J, with 15 bases between. The CDR3 has 14 amino acids. In germline, CDR1 is SGHRS, CDR2 YFSETQ. The full variable domain, in which reference TRBV5-1 and TRBJ2-3 provide the parts outside the CDR3, is KAGVTQTPRYLIKTRGQQVTLSCSPISGHRSVSWYQQTPGQGLQFLFEYFSETQRNKGNFPGRFSGRQFSNSRSEMNVSTLELGDSALYLCASSPLVGRDTQYFGPGTRLTVL.

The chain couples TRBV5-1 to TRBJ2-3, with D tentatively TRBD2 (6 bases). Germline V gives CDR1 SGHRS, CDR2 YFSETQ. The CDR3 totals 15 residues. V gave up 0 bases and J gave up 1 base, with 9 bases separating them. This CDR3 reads CASSLVTGGTDTQYF. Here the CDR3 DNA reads TGCGCCAGCAGCTTGGTGACGGGGGGCACAGATACGCAGTATTTT.

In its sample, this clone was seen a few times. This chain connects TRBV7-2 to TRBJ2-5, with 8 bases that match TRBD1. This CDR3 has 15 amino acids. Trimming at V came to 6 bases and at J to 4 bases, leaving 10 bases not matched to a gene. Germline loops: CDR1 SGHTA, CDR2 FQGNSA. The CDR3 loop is CASRTDRGNRETQYF. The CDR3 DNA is TGTGCCAGCAGGACAGACAGGGGCAACAGAGAGACCCAGTACTTC.

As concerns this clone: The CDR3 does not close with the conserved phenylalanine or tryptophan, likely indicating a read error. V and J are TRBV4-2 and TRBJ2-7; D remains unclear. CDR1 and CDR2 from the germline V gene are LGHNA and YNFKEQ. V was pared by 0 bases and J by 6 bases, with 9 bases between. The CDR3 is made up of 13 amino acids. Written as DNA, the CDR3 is TGTGCCAGCAGCCAAGATCCCAAAACCGAGCAGTACCTC. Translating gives CASSQDPKTEQYL.